A single sample is the source of the 20 T cell receptor beta chains below, sequenced in a study of T cells after posttransplantation cyclophosphamide. Method: immunoSEQ multiplex PCR; TCRdb's copy keeps in-frame clones and lacks some. The data hold some 20,000 clones, with around 70% observed a single time. Cyclophosphamide on days +3 and +4 followed busulfan-fludarabine conditioning and a marrow graft. The specimen comprised PBMCs, sampled after an allogeneic stem cell transplant with post-transplant cyclophosphamide. These receptors all come from a young adult male patient who received an allogeneic stem cell transplant from a related donor, was CMV-positive, and had acute GVHD only. Some of these T cells may belong to the graft donor.

The chain has TRBV6-5 and TRBJ1-1; 10 nucleotides agree with TRBD1. Germline trimming cut 4 bases from V and 4 bases from J; bases unmatched to any gene: 0. Germline V CDR1 and CDR2: MNHEY, SVGAGI. The CDR3 has 13 residues. The CDR3 sequence: CASSWTGGTEAFF. CDR3 DNA: TGTGCCAGCAGTTGGACAGGGGGCACTGAAGCTTTCTTT.

The chain employs TRBV7-2 and TRBJ1-1; 12 positions match TRBD1. Germline CDR1 is SGHTA and CDR2 is FQGNSA. The CDR3 consists of 15 residues. The junction had 10 bases not matched to a gene; V was cut back by 3 bases and J by 11 bases. CDR3 loop: CASSFMGQGAGAAFF. For the CDR3, the DNA is TGTGCCAGCAGCTTCATGGGACAGGGGGCAGGCGCTGCTTTCTTT.

The CDR3 loop reads CASRTRAGASTDTQYF. For the CDR3, the DNA is TGCGCCAGCAGAACTAGAGCGGGGGCTAGCACAGATACGCAGTATTTT. The chain is built from TRBV5-1 and TRBJ2-3; 8 bases map to TRBD2. The CDR3 sequence is 16 residues long. V dropped 5 bases and J dropped 0; count of bases not matched to a gene: 8. Per the germline V gene, CDR1 is SGHRS and CDR2 is YFSETQ.

This clone was observed a handful of times. This sequence joins TRBV5-1 and TRBJ2-1, with D possibly matching TRBD2 (5 bases). Germline V gene lookup returns CDR1 SGHRS and CDR2 YFSETQ. CDR3 size: 13 residues. The germline V and J ends were trimmed by 4 bases and 7 bases, with 12 bases remaining between them. CDR3 sequence (DNA): TGCGCCAGCAGCCCCACACTAGAGAATGAGCAGTTCTTC. Its protein is CASSPTLENEQFF.

This clone was seen more than once but under ten times. The chain combines TRBV6-5 with TRBJ2-5, with 11 bases matching TRBD1. CDR3 size: 12 residues. CDR1 is MNHEY, CDR2 SVGAGI, per germline. Trimming at V came to 10 bases and at J to 4 bases, leaving 2 bases not matched to a gene. CDR3 in amino acids: CATGTGGETQYF. CDR3 bases: TGTGCCACCGGGACAGGGGGAGAGACCCAGTACTTC.

This clone was recorded at least ten times. The CDR3 nucleotides are TGTGCCAGCAGCTTACATAGCCTCAACCATGAGCAGTTCTTC. This codes for CASSLHSLNHEQFF. V usage is TRBV7-9 and J usage is TRBJ2-1, with D uncertain. V was shortened by 2 bases and J by 8 bases, with 13 bases between the two germline ends. Looked up from germline, CDR1 is SEHNR and CDR2 is FQNEAQ (reference sequence). The CDR3 totals 14 residues.

The gene calls are TRBV5-1 and TRBJ1-2, with D possibly matching TRBD1 (6 bases). The germline V gene encodes CDR1 SGHRS and CDR2 YFSETQ. This CDR3 is built from 15 residues. Trimming removed 0 bases from V and 4 bases from J, with 13 bases in between. DNA for the CDR3: TGCGCCAGCAGCTTGGCAGGGGAAGTGAGCTATGGCTACACCTTC. This encodes CASSLAGEVSYGYTF.

The chain carries TRBV2 and TRBJ2-5; 7 bases are a match to TRBD1. V gave up 4 bases and J gave up 2 bases; unmatched junction bases: 7. The CDR3 loop spans 15 amino acids. Germline assignment: CDR1 SNHLY and CDR2 FYNNEI. Here the CDR3 DNA reads TGTGCCAGCAGTGGCCGGACAGGTTGGCAAGAGACCCAGTACTTC. Encoded protein: CASSGRTGWQETQYF.

Only a few counts were recorded for this clone. This chain's CDR3 is CASSVAHGTSGTDTQYF. The CDR3 nucleotides are TGTGCCAGCAGCGTAGCTCACGGGACTAGCGGCACAGATACGCAGTATTTT. This rearrangement joins TRBV9 to TRBJ2-3, with 10 bases identical to TRBD2. CDR1 and CDR2 from the germline V gene are SGDLS and YYNGEE. Trimming took 0 bases from V and 1 from J; bases not matched to a gene: 5. This CDR3 is 17 amino acids long.

This clone was counted once. This rearrangement joins TRBV18 to TRBJ1-2, with D uncertain. This CDR3 region has 15 residues. Trimming removed 4 bases at V and 7 bases at J, with 19 bases between. Germline CDR1 reads KGHSH; CDR2 reads LQKENI. CDR3 in DNA: TGTGCCAGCTCACGGACGGAATTCGGGATTAGTGGCTACACCTTC. It is translated as CASSRTEFGISGYTF.

This clone appeared once. DNA for the CDR3: TGTGCCAGCAGCCTGGACAGGACGAACACCGGGGAGCTGTTTTTT. Translating it yields CASSLDRTNTGELFF. The genes are TRBV7-9 and TRBJ2-2, with 7 bases that match TRBD1. With V trimmed by 5 bases and J by 0 bases, 3 bases remained unmatched. In germline, CDR1 is SEHNR, CDR2 FQNEAQ (reference sequence). The CDR3 runs to 15 residues.

Of note for this clone: In the same sample, other DNA sequences code for this CDR3. V usage is TRBV28 and J usage is TRBJ1-2; 8 positions match TRBD1. CDR3 size: 13 residues. The germline CDR1 and CDR2 sequences are MDHEN and SYDVKM. The V gene end was trimmed by 6 bases and the J gene end by 4 bases; junction bases not matched to a gene: 4. CDR3 amino acids: CASSFTGGYGYTF. CDR3 nucleotide sequence: TGTGCCAGCAGCTTCACAGGGGGCTATGGCTACACCTTC.

This chain joins TRBV6-5 and TRBJ2-2; TRBD1 might be the D (6 bases). Per germline, CDR1 MNHEY and CDR2 SVGAGI. The V and J ends lost 8 bases and 0 bases respectively, with 13 bases between them. The CDR3 is made up of 15 amino acids. CDR3 protein: CASLRTGTNTGELFF. Here the CDR3 DNA reads TGTGCCAGCCTTCGAACAGGGACGAACACCGGGGAGCTGTTTTTT.

This sequence joins TRBV9 and TRBJ2-7, with a possible D match to TRBD2 (5 bases). The CDR3 loop spans 14 amino acids. Germline V gene lookup returns CDR1 SGDLS and CDR2 YYNGEE. The V and J ends lost 0 bases and 3 bases respectively, with 10 bases between them. As DNA, the CDR3 is TGTGCCAGCAGCGTAGACGGGAACGGCTACGAGCAGTACTTC. Its translation is CASSVDGNGYEQYF.

This clone appeared a few times. The chain carries TRBV4-1 and TRBJ2-1; 7 bases fit TRBD2. This CDR3 has 16 amino acids. V lost 6 bases and J lost 4; bases outside the gene matches: 12. From germline, CDR1 is MGHRA and CDR2 YSYEKL. CDR3 sequence reads: CASSQILAETYNEQFF. The CDR3 bases are TGCGCCAGCAGTCAGATCCTAGCGGAGACATACAATGAGCAGTTCTTC.

The CDR3 spells CAITADSYGYTF. CDR3 nucleotide sequence: TGTGCCATAACGGCGGACAGCTATGGCTACACCTTC. J is TRBJ1-2 and V is TRBV10-3; TRBD1 is a possible D gene (6 bases). The germline V and J ends were trimmed by 9 bases and 4 bases, with 12 bases remaining between them. The CDR3 extends over 12 amino acids. CDR1 is ENHRY and CDR2 is SYGVKD in the germline V gene.

This chain uses TRBV2 with TRBJ2-5, with TRBD1 matching 9 bases. Unmatched junction bases numbered 4, after V lost 6 bases and J lost 2 bases. Germline V gene data show CDR1 as SNHLY and CDR2 as FYNNEI. CDR3 length equals 14 residues. The CDR3 sequence is CASSLDRGQETQYF. CDR3 bases: TGTGCCAGCAGCCTGGACAGGGGACAAGAGACCCAGTACTTC.

This clone is deemed medium-sized. The same CDR3 can be traced to other DNA sequences in this sample. The V call is TRBV5-6, the J call TRBJ2-7; D perhaps matches TRBD1 (6 bases). Germline V CDR1 and CDR2: SGHDT, YYEEEE. The CDR3 extends over 13 amino acids. Trimming shortened V by 2 bases and J by 1 base, and 7 bases separated the two germline ends. CDR3 bases: TGTGCCAGCAGCTTAGGACAGTCCTACGAGCAGTACTTC. Translated, it gives CASSLGQSYEQYF.

The rearrangement joins TRBV9 to TRBJ1-2, with D perhaps TRBD1 (5 bases). Germline CDR1 is SGDLS and CDR2 is YYNGEE. V was pared by 4 bases and J by 4 bases, with 11 bases between. There are 13 residues in the CDR3. CDR3 loop: CASSLGGSYGYTF. CDR3 DNA sequence: TGTGCCAGCAGCTTGGGGGGTTCCTATGGCTACACCTTC.

This chain uses TRBV5-5 with TRBJ1-5; 7 bases are shared with TRBD1. Germline V gene sequence: CDR1 SGHKS, CDR2 YYEKEE (reference sequence). This CDR3 comprises 16 residues. The V segment lost 4 bases and the J segment 0 bases; nucleotides outside the gene matches: 7. CDR3 nucleotides: TGTGCCAGCAGCCCCTGGACAGGAGATAGCAATCAGCCCCAGCATTTT. Translating gives CASSPWTGDSNQPQHF.